The present TCR beta chain was sequenced within a study of PD-1 blockade in classical Hodgkin lymphoma. Study findings and constraints: Whatever underlies the repertoire differences (possibly disease activity or prior therapy) remains undefined. A reduction in baseline TCR diversity was reportedly seen in newly diagnosed patients relative to healthy donors.

In regard to this clone: As yet, its antigen is unknown.

Libraries were prepared by immunoSEQ multiplex PCR; TCRdb keeps only in-frame clonotypes and omits some of them. The table shows roughly 20,000 clones, with roughly 94% occurring only once. Time point reported: newly diagnosed, previously untreated cHL patient sample. This TCR came from a human donor with classical Hodgkin lymphoma. Sample: peripheral blood mononuclear cells (PBMCs).

CDR3 nucleotides: TGCGCCAGCTCCAACCAGGGTCCCGGGGAGCTGTTTTTT. Encoded protein: CASSNQGPGELFF. This sequence joins TRBV5-1 and TRBJ2-2; possible D gene TRBD1, 5 bases. In germline, CDR1 is SGHRS, CDR2 YFSETQ. CDR3 length: 13 amino acids. V was cut by 7 bases and J by 6 bases, with 13 bases left in between.